The 2 T cell receptor beta chains listed next were all sequenced from one sample in a study of shared clonotypes between healthy human individuals. Profiling relied on immunoSEQ multiplex PCR, and the TCRdb table lists in-frame clones only, not all of them. This sample yields about 470,000 clones, of which roughly 83% are seen a single time; less than 15% belongs to the top ten. The sample comprised PBMCs. Every receptor here comes from a woman aged 40 to 50 in good health. Some clones in this sample may be carry-over from other donors' samples.

This chain links TRBV11-2 with TRBJ1-2, with 7 nucleotides matching TRBD1. CDR1 is SGHAT, CDR2 FQNNGV, per germline. This CDR3 has 15 residues. Trimming at V came to 0 bases and at J to 5 bases, leaving 6 bases not matched to a gene. The CDR3 loop is CASSLDRGTAYGYTF. The CDR3 DNA reads TGTGCCAGCAGCTTAGATCGGGGGACAGCGTATGGCTACACCTTC.

V and J are TRBV11-2 and TRBJ1-2; D possibly corresponds to TRBD1 (5 bases). V lost 1 base to trimming and J lost 4 bases, with 13 bases between them. The CDR3 is made up of 15 amino acids. Germline CDR1 SGHAT, CDR2 FQNNGV. Written as DNA, the CDR3 is TGTGCCAGCAGCTTAGCCGGGGGAGGGTCCTATGGCTACACCTTC. This codes for CASSLAGGGSYGYTF. The full variable domain, rest sourced from reference TRBV11-2 and TRBJ1-2, is EAGVAQSPRYKIIEKRQSVAFWCNPISGHATLYWYQQILGQGPKLLIQFQNNGVVDDSQLPKDRFSAERLKGVDSTLKIQPAKLEDSAVYLCASSLAGGGSYGYTFGSGTRLTVV.